Presented here are 23 T cell receptor beta chains from one specimen sequenced in a study of CXCR3-negative and CXCR3-positive naive CD8 T cells. All TRB cDNA libraries came from 5' RACE performed with UMI labels. No DNA is given; TCRdb re-called the 5' RACE reads and lists each CDR3 protein once. Seen in this sample are some 61,000 distinct CDR3 sequences; the ten most common clones hold about 4.5%. Sequenced material: naive CXCR3- CD8+ T cells from blood. Subset described: CD45RO-CCR7+CD27+CD95- naive CD8+ T cells lacking CXCR3 (TNR3-). The receptor set was obtained from a human donor in good health. Some clones in this sample may be carry-over from other donors' samples.

This chain links TRBV12-3 or TRBV12-4 with TRBJ2-7; the TCRdb D gene call, TRBD1, has no DNA to confirm it. The length of the CDR3 is 14 residues. The CDR3 is CASSPPDRDYEQYF.

The V gene is TRBV29-1, the J gene TRBJ2-1; TCRdb designates TRBD1, a call that cannot be tested without DNA. Germline CDR1 reads SQVTM; CDR2 reads ANQGSEA. The CDR3 is 15 residues long. The CDR3 sequence is CSLATPRQGVNEQFF.

The gene calls are TRBV2 and TRBJ2-7. This CDR3 has 16 residues. Germline V lookup: CDR1 SNHLY, CDR2 FYNNEI. The CDR3 protein is CASSEGAAKIHYEQYF.

This CDR3 reads CASSKTGAYEQYF. The rearrangement links TRBV21-1 to TRBJ2-7; TCRdb's assignment of TRBD1 cannot be checked, as there is no DNA. TRBV21-1 is a known pseudogene. There are 13 residues in the CDR3.

The J gene is TRBJ1-5, the V gene TRBV28. Germline V gives CDR1 MDHEN, CDR2 SYDVKM. The CDR3 has 15 amino acids. This CDR3 reads CASSFQGYSNQPQHF.

The V and J genes are TRBV27 and TRBJ2-1. The CDR3 totals 13 residues. Germline V lookup: CDR1 MNHEY, CDR2 SMNVEV (reference sequence). The CDR3 loop reads CASTTSLYNEQFF.

The chain joins TRBV4-1 to TRBJ2-7; the D call from TCRdb, TRBD1, cannot be confirmed without DNA. The V gene's germline CDR1 is MGHRA and CDR2 YSYEKL. The CDR3 loop spans 15 amino acids. CDR3 sequence: CASSRGGTGFYEQYF.

The V and J genes are TRBV15 and TRBJ2-1; TCRdb's D gene call, TRBD1, goes unchecked for lack of DNA. From germline, CDR1 is LNHNV and CDR2 YYDKDF (reference sequence). The CDR3 extends over 15 amino acids. This CDR3 is CATSRAGRQRNEQFF.

V is TRBV29-1 and J is TRBJ2-7; TCRdb proposes TRBD1, but this gene call is untestable without DNA. In germline, CDR1 is SQVTM, CDR2 ANQGSEA. The CDR3 runs to 14 residues. CDR3 loop: CSASGTPGSYEQYF.

The genes are TRBV29-1 and TRBJ2-3; as DNA is missing, the TRBD2 call by TCRdb cannot be tested. Germline V CDR1 and CDR2: SQVTM, ANQGSEA. This CDR3 has 17 residues. The CDR3 region is CSVEGLAGVSSTDTQYF.

This sequence joins TRBV4-1 and TRBJ2-1. The CDR3 spans 15 residues. Germline CDR1 reads MGHRA; CDR2 reads YSYEKL. CDR3 sequence reads: CASSTDRSSYNEQFF.

The genes are TRBV7-9 and TRBJ2-1; TCRdb designates TRBD2, a call that cannot be tested without DNA. This CDR3 is 16 amino acids long. Per the germline V gene, CDR1 is SEHNR and CDR2 is FQNEAQ (reference sequence). CDR3 sequence reads: CASSLGGLADYNEQFF.

This chain connects TRBV29-1 to TRBJ2-7. The CDR3 has 13 residues. Germline CDR1 reads SQVTM; CDR2 reads ANQGSEA. CDR3 sequence: CSVFGGSSYEQYF.

V is TRBV7-6 and J is TRBJ2-2. CDR1 SGHVS and CDR2 FNYEAQ come from the germline V gene. The CDR3 is 11 residues long. CDR3: CASSITGELFF.

The chain is built from TRBV28 and TRBJ2-7; TCRdb names TRBD1, which stays unverified in the absence of DNA. This CDR3 region has 13 residues. Germline V CDR1 and CDR2: MDHEN, SYDVKM. The CDR3 loop is CASSIRDIYEQYF.

The V and J genes are TRBV14 and TRBJ2-3; lacking DNA, the TRBD1 call made by TCRdb goes unchecked. The CDR3 has 16 residues. CDR1 and CDR2 from the germline V gene are SGHDN and FVKESK. CDR3 protein: CASSPPGQSSTDTQYF.

The J gene is TRBJ1-2, the V gene TRBV6-4; TCRdb proposes TRBD1, but this gene call is untestable without DNA. This CDR3 region has 15 residues. Germline CDR1 and CDR2: MRHNA and SNTAGT. The CDR3 reads CASSESPHGDYGYTF.

The chain recombines TRBV12-3 or TRBV12-4 with TRBJ2-2; TCRdb's assignment of TRBD1 cannot be checked, as there is no DNA. The CDR3 contains 13 residues. The chain's CDR3 is CALPGGLTGELFF.

The chain carries TRBV28 and TRBJ2-1; the D call from TCRdb, TRBD1, cannot be confirmed without DNA. This CDR3 is built from 14 residues. From germline, CDR1 is MDHEN and CDR2 SYDVKM. The CDR3 here is CASSWRGKGNEQFF. The full variable domain, in which reference TRBV28 and TRBJ2-1 provide the parts outside the CDR3, is DVKVTQSSRYLVKRTGEKVFLECVQDMDHENMFWYRQDPGLGLRLIYFSYDVKMKEKGDIPEGYSVSREKKERFSLILESASTNQTSMYLCASSWRGKGNEQFFGPGTRLTVL.

This chain's CDR3 is CASSRDRGASYEQYF. This sequence joins TRBV28 and TRBJ2-7; TCRdb calls TRBD1, which cannot be checked without DNA. CDR1 is MDHEN and CDR2 is SYDVKM in the germline V gene. The CDR3 spans 15 residues. Filled out from reference TRBV28 and TRBJ2-7, the complete variable domain reads DVKVTQSSRYLVKRTGEKVFLECVQDMDHENMFWYRQDPGLGLRLIYFSYDVKMKEKGDIPEGYSVSREKKERFSLILESASTNQTSMYLCASSRDRGASYEQYFGPGTRLTVT.

The chain employs TRBV7-6 and TRBJ2-5; with no DNA, the TCRdb D assignment of TRBD1 cannot be verified. Germline V gene sequence: CDR1 SGHVS, CDR2 FNYEAQ. The CDR3 consists of 19 residues. The CDR3 reads CASRASSSWGDPLQETQYF. The full variable domain, completed using reference TRBV7-6 and TRBJ2-5, is GAGVSQSPRYKVTKRGQDVALRCDPISGHVSLYWYRQALGQGPEFLTYFNYEAQQDKSGLPNDRFSAERPEGSISTLTIQRTEQRDSAMYRCASRASSSWGDPLQETQYFGPGTRLLVL.

This rearrangement joins TRBV7-2 to TRBJ2-1; TCRdb gives TRBD1 as the D gene, but with no DNA this cannot be confirmed. In germline, CDR1 is SGHTA, CDR2 FQGNSA. This CDR3 comprises 14 residues. The CDR3 reads CASSLETGDNEQFF.

The rearrangement links TRBV20-1 to TRBJ1-5. CDR3 length: 12 residues. Germline V gene data show CDR1 as DFQATT and CDR2 as SNEGSKA (reference sequence). CDR3 residues: CSARNSNQPQHF.